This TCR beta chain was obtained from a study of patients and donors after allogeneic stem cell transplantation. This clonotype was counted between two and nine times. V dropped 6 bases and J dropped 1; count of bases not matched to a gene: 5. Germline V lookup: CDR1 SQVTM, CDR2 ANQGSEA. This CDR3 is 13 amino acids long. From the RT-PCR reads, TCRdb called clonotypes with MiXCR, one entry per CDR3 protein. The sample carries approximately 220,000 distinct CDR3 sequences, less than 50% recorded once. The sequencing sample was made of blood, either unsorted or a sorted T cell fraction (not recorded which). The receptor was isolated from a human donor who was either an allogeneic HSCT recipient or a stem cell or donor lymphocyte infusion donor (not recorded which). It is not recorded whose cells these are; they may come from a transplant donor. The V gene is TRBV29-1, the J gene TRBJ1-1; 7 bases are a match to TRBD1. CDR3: CSVIRQGNTEAFF. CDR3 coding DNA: TGCAGCGTGATAAGACAGGGGAACACTGAAGCTTTCTTT.